The T cell receptor (beta chain) described here comes from a study of metastatic and nonmetastatic thyroid tumors (dated by TCRdb to 2020 to 2021). Describing the broader study: For patients with malignant and with benign thyroid disease, the researchers compared repertoires between peripheral blood samples and tumor or nodule tissue samples.

The library was built by means of PCR. Reads for this sample came from an Illumina HiSeq 4000. High-throughput sequencing was used to profile the TCR beta-chain CDR3 region of each patient. On the authors' methods: A classifier to discriminate distant-metastatic papillary thyroid cancer patients was built from CDR3 differences across clinicopathological groups. To measure repertoire diversity the researchers used the Shannon index, while the Morisita-Horn index served to gauge how similar the tumor and blood repertoires were. TCRdb trimmed public reads at Q25 via fastp, called clones via MiXCR and kept in-frame beta chains. What appears here as the V and J calls and clone size reflects TCRdb's work, not the paper's. The sample includes 20,000 to 25,000 clones, with 13% to 15% observed a single time. The ten largest make up roughly 15% of the sample. Before undergoing thyroid surgery, none of the patients had been given any kind of treatment. The study retrospectively analysed patient clinical samples collected from the early 2010s to the late 2010s using T-cell receptor beta sequencing.

About this clone itself: The antigen it recognizes is unknown. No base qualities exist here, and no much larger clone lies one base off it.

Findings and caveats that apply to the study as a whole: In both blood and tumor samples, TCR beta diversity was reported to be significantly higher in malignant tumors than in benign nodules.

For this chain, trimming is 5 bases at the V end and 4 bases at the J end, and the number of junction bases without a gene match is 5. From its cysteine to its phenylalanine, the CDR3 spans 14 amino acids. Only the CDR3 portion is preserved as DNA: 42 bases, with reading frame beginning at the first base. The germline V gene encodes CDR1 SGHTA and CDR2 FQGNSA. The sequencing sample was made of tumor tissue. This TCR was recovered from a female donor with papillary thyroid cancer or a benign thyroid nodule (not recorded which). Some clones in this sample may be carry-over from other donors' samples. The chain employs TRBV7-2 and TRBJ1-2, with 9 bases matching TRBD1. The sequence in DNA is TGTGCCAGCAGCACCACAGGGGGCGGCTATGGCTACACCTTC. Protein translation: CASSTTGGGYGYTF.